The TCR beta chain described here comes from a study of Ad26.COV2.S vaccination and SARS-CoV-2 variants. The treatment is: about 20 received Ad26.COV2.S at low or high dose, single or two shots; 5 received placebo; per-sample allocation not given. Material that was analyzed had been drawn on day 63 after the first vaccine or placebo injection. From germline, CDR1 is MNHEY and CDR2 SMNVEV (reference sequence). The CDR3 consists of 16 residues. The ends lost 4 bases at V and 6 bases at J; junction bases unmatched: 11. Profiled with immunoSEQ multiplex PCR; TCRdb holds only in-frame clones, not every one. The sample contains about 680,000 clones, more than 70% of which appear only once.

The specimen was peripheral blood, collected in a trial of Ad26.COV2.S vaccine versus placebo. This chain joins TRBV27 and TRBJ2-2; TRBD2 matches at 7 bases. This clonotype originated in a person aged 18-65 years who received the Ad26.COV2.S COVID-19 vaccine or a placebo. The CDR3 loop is CASSSTPSGAAGELFF. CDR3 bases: TGTGCCAGCAGTTCTACCCCTAGCGGAGCGGCCGGGGAGCTGTTTTTT.